A selection of T cell receptor beta chains follows, all from one sample in a study of shared clonotypes between healthy human individuals. The table came from immunoSEQ multiplex PCR; TCRdb's copy has only in-frame clones and leaves some out. The table includes hundreds of thousands of clones, roughly 72% detected once. The sequenced material came from memory CD4+ T cells sorted from blood. These receptors were taken from a woman in her 30s in good health. CDR3s include the opening cysteine and the closing phenylalanine or tryptophan. The D gene is left open where the match is weak. Clone size appears in some rows only: once, few, many, or a class for an expanded clone.

clone_size	d_call	j_call	v_call	cdr3_aa	cdr3_nt
-	-	TRBJ1-1	TRBV2	CASNNQVMNTEAFF	TGTGCCAGCAACAACCAAGTCATGAACACTGAAGCTTTCTTT
once	TRBD2	TRBJ2-2	TRBV4-1	CASSQEPRKRERGGELFF	TGCGCCAGCAGCCAAGAACCACGTAAGCGGGAGAGGGGCGGGGAGCTGTTTTTT
-	TRBD1	TRBJ1-2	TRBV28	CASSSGQGDYGYTF	TGTGCCAGCAGTTCGGGACAGGGGGACTATGGCTACACCTTC
-	-	TRBJ2-7	TRBV19	CASSIERDSEQYF	TGTGCCAGTAGTATAGAAAGGGATAGCGAGCAGTACTTC
-	TRBD1	TRBJ2-7	TRBV27	CASSLRQGASYEQYF	TGTGCCAGCAGTTTAAGACAGGGGGCTTCCTACGAGCAGTACTTC
-	TRBD2	TRBJ2-1	TRBV12-5	CASGLVLGGSLYNEQFF	TGTGCTAGTGGTTTGGTACTTGGCGGGAGCTTGTACAATGAGCAGTTCTTC
-	-	TRBJ2-1	TRBV4-2	CASSQSLSGTPGNEQFF	TGTGCCAGCAGCCAATCCCTTAGCGGTACTCCGGGCAATGAGCAGTTCTTC
-	TRBD1	TRBJ2-1	TRBV7-7	CASSTGQSNEQFF	TGTGCCAGCAGTACGGGACAGAGCAATGAGCAGTTCTTC
-	-	TRBJ1-4	TRBV15	CATSARRDGNEKLFF	TGTGCCACCAGCGCCCGTCGGGACGGCAATGAAAAACTGTTTTTT
-	TRBD1	TRBJ2-7	TRBV2	CASSIPGQGHEQYF	TGTGCCAGCAGTATACCGGGACAGGGTCACGAGCAGTACTTC
-	-	TRBJ2-5	TRBV29-1	CSVDSGVETQYF	TGCAGCGTTGACTCAGGGGTAGAGACCCAGTACTTC
-	TRBD2	TRBJ2-7	TRBV7-3	CASSLGLAGVYEQYF	TGTGCCAGCAGCTTAGGACTAGCGGGAGTTTACGAGCAGTACTTC
-	-	TRBJ2-7	TRBV30	CAWSVNGGGYEQYF	TGTGCCTGGAGTGTAAACGGGGGCGGGTACGAGCAGTACTTC
-	-	TRBJ2-1	TRBV6-1	CASTLVRGNEQFF	TGTGCCAGCACCCTAGTAAGAGGAAATGAGCAGTTCTTC
few	-	TRBJ1-1	TRBV29-1	CSVVNRGYLEAFF	TGCAGCGTTGTGAACAGAGGCTACTTGGAAGCTTTCTTT
few	-	TRBJ1-3	TRBV5-4	CASSLGGRSSGNTIYF	TGTGCCAGCAGCTTGGGAGGACGGAGCTCTGGAAACACCATATATTTT
-	TRBD2	TRBJ2-3	TRBV5-6	CASSFGTSGRGGVIDTQYF	TGTGCCAGCAGCTTCGGGACTAGCGGGAGGGGAGGTGTCATAGATACGCAGTATTTT
-	-	TRBJ2-7	TRBV28	CASSPVLLREQYF	TGTGCCAGCAGTCCCGTTTTGCTCAGGGAGCAGTACTTC
-	TRBD1	TRBJ2-1	TRBV27	CASSDIDRVGNNEQFF	TGTGCCAGCAGTGACATAGACAGGGTAGGAAACAATGAGCAGTTCTTC
-	-	TRBJ2-2	TRBV2	CASSAVQGNTGELFF	TGTGCCAGCAGTGCGGTGCAGGGAAACACCGGGGAGCTGTTTTTT
-	TRBD1	TRBJ2-1	TRBV12-5	CASGGQGTYNEQFF	TGTGCTAGTGGTGGACAGGGCACCTACAATGAGCAGTTCTTC
-	TRBD1	TRBJ1-4	TRBV2	CASSFTGGSVKLFF	TGTGCCAGCAGCTTCACAGGGGGCTCAGTAAAACTGTTTTTT
few	TRBD1	TRBJ1-5	TRBV15	CATSRKKTGGLSNQPQHF	TGTGCCACCAGCAGAAAAAAAACAGGGGGCCTTAGCAATCAGCCCCAGCATTTT
-	-	TRBJ2-4	TRBV6-1	CASSEWGGAKNIQYF	TGTGCCAGCAGTGAGTGGGGAGGAGCCAAAAACATTCAGTACTTC
once	-	TRBJ1-4	TRBV2	CASAYLRGEKLFF	TGTGCCAGCGCATACCTTCGAGGAGAAAAACTGTTTTTT
-	TRBD1	TRBJ1-4	TRBV25-1	CASSDPDRVDEKLFF	TGTGCCAGCAGTGATCCGGACAGGGTTGATGAAAAACTGTTTTTT